The table lists the clone carrying this TCR beta chain with a few counts. The antigen is undetermined. This entry is derived from a study of T cell responses to AZD1222 COVID-19 vaccine. TCRdb's table, derived via immunoSEQ multiplex PCR, lists solely in-frame clones and lacks some. Found here are some 200,000 clones, around 92% of them singletons; the top ten hold 10%. Findings and caveats of the study: Repertoire sampling was restricted to post-peak T cell response timepoints. Vaccine-associated CD4 TCRs ranged over spike, dominating at 160-218 and 743-854. As reported, nearly half of all spike-specific TCRs target variant regions that are unmutated.

This CDR3 is 12 amino acids long. Trimming removed 2 bases at V and 1 base at J, with 0 bases between. CDR1 is MDHEN and CDR2 is SYDVKM in the germline V gene. The V and J genes are TRBV28 and TRBJ2-4; D remains unclear. This sequence originates from an adult in good health. The material was peripheral blood, obtained on day 0 of AZD1222 vaccination. The CDR3 DNA is TGTGCCAGCAGTTTAGCCAAAAACATTCAGTACTTC. Amino acids: CASSLAKNIQYF.